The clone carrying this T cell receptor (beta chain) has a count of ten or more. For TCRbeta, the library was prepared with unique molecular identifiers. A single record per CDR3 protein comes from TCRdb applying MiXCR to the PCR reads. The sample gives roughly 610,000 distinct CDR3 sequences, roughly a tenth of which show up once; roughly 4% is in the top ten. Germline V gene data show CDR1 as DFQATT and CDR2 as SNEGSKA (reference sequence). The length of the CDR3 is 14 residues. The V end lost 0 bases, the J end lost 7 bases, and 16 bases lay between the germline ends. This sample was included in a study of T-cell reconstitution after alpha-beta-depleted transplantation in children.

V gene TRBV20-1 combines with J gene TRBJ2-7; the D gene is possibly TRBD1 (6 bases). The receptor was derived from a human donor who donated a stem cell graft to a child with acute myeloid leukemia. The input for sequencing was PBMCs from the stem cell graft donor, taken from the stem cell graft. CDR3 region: CSARDMNRVGEQYF. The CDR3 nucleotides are TGCAGTGCTAGAGATATGAACAGGGTGGGTGAGCAGTACTTC.